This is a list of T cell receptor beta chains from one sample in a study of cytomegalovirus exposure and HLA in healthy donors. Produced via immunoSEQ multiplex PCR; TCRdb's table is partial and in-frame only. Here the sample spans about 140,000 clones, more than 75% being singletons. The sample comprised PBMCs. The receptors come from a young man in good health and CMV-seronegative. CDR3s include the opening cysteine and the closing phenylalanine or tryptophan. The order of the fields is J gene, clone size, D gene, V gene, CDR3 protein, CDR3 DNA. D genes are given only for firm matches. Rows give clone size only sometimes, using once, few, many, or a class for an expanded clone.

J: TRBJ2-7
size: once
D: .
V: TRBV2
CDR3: CASRDPRRGTYEQYF
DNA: TGTGCCAGCAGGGACCCACGGCGGGGCACCTACGAGCAGTACTTC

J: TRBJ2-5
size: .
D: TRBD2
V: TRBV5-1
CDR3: CASAQLAGGETQYF
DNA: TGCGCCAGCGCCCAACTAGCGGGGGGAGAGACCCAGTACTTC

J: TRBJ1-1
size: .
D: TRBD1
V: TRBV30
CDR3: CAWRYGTGPTEAFF
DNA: TGTGCCTGGAGGTACGGGACAGGGCCAACTGAAGCTTTCTTT

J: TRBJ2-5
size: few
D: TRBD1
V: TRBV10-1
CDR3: CASSERGQEETQYF
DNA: TGCGCCAGCAGTGAAAGGGGACAGGAAGAGACCCAGTACTTC

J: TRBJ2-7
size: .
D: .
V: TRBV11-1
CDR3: CASNSDLAAEQYF
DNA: TGTGCCAGCAACTCCGATTTAGCTGCCGAGCAGTACTTC

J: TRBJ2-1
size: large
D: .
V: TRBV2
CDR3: CASSRDSSYNEQFF
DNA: TGTGCCAGCAGTCGAGATAGCTCCTACAATGAGCAGTTCTTC

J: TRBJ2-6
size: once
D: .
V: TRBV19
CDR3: CASSMVVGGANVLTF
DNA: TGTGCCAGTAGTATGGTCGTGGGGGGAGCCAACGTCCTGACTTTC

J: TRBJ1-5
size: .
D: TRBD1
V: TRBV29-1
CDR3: CSALIWQGEGQPQHF
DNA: TGCAGCGCCTTGATCTGGCAGGGGGAAGGTCAGCCCCAGCATTTT

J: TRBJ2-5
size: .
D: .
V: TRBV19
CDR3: CASSTAETQYF
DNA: TGTGCCAGTAGTACCGCGGAGACCCAGTACTTC

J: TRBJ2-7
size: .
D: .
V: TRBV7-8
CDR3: CASSLGRQLIYEQYF
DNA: TGTGCCAGCAGCTTAGGGCGACAGCTCATCTACGAGCAGTACTTC

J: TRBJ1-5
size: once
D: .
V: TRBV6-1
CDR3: CASSEVGGANQPQHF
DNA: TGTGCCAGCAGTGAGGTAGGTGGGGCCAATCAGCCCCAGCATTTT

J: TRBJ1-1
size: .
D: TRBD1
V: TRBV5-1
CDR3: CASSAGTGASRAFF
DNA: TGCGCCAGCAGCGCCGGGACAGGCGCTTCTCGAGCTTTCTTT

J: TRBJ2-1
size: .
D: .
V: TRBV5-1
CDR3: CASTFLGGSSYNEQFF
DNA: TGCGCCAGCACCTTCCTGGGGGGAAGCTCCTACAATGAGCAGTTCTTC

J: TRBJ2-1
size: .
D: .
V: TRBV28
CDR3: CASIGGFYNEQFF
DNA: TGTGCCAGCATCGGGGGATTCTACAATGAGCAGTTCTTC

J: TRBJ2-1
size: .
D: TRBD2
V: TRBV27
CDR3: CASSLMDVGGRIWNEQFF
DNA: TGTGCCAGCAGTTTAATGGATGTGGGCGGGAGAATCTGGAATGAGCAGTTCTTC

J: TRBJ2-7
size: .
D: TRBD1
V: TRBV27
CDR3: CASRGTGPREQYF
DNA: TGTGCCAGCAGGGGGACAGGCCCCCGCGAGCAGTACTTC

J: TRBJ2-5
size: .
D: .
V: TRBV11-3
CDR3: CASSGLLTSGTQYF
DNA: TGTGCCAGCAGCGGATTGTTAACGTCGGGGACCCAGTACTTC

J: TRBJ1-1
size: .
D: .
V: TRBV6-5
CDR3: CASSYWDKNTEAFF
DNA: TGTGCCAGCAGTTACTGGGACAAAAACACTGAAGCTTTCTTT

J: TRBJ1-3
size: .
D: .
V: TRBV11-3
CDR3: CASSLRGMANTIYF
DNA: TGTGCCAGCAGCCTTAGGGGGATGGCGAACACCATATATTTT

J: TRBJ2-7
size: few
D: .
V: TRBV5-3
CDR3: CARSFLEYEQYF
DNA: TGTGCCAGAAGCTTCTTAGAATACGAGCAGTACTTC

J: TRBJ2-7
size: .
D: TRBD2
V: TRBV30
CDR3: CAWSVGMGTSLYEQYF
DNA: TGTGCCTGGAGTGTTGGGATGGGGACTAGCCTCTACGAGCAGTACTTC

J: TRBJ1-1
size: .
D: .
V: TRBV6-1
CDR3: CASSYINTEAFF
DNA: TGTGCCAGCAGTTATATAAACACTGAAGCTTTCTTT

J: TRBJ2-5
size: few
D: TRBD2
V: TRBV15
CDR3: CATSRAPTSGVGETQYF
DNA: TGTGCCACCAGCAGAGCCCCGACTAGCGGGGTGGGCGAGACCCAGTACTTC

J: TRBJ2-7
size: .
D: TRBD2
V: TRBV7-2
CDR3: CASSLGGTSGYEQYF
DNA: TGTGCCAGCAGCTTAGGAGGGACTAGCGGCTACGAGCAGTACTTC

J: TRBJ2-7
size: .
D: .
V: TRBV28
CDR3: CASSFGVEQYF
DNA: TGTGCCAGCAGTTTCGGGGTCGAGCAGTACTTC

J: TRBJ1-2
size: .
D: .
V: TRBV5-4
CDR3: CASSSTEYYGYTF
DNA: TGTGCCAGCAGTTCGACGGAGTACTATGGCTACACCTTC

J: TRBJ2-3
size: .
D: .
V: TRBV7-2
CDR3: CASSLALYEASTDTQYF
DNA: TGTGCCAGCAGCTTAGCGCTGTACGAAGCTAGCACAGATACGCAGTATTTT

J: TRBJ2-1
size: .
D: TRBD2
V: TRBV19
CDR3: CASSTKRSGTSGRQYSNEQFF
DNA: TGTGCCAGTAGTACGAAAAGGTCCGGGACTAGCGGGAGGCAATATTCCAATGAGCAGTTCTTC

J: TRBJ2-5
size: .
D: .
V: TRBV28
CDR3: CASSSTGLQETQYF
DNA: TGTGCCAGCAGTTCTACAGGGCTCCAAGAGACCCAGTACTTC

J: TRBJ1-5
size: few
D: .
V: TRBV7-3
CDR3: CASSLSRSNQPQHF
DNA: TGTGCCAGCAGCTTATCACGGAGCAATCAGCCCCAGCATTTT

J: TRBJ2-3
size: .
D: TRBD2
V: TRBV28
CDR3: CASSPSRTSGITDTQYF
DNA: TGTGCCAGCAGTCCCTCGAGAACTAGCGGAATCACAGATACGCAGTATTTT

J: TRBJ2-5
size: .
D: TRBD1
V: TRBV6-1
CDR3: CASAPKTGGAETQYF
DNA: TGTGCCAGCGCCCCGAAGACAGGGGGCGCGGAGACCCAGTACTTC

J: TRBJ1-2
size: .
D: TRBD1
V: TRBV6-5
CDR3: CASSPLRQGSHRF
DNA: TGTGCCAGCAGTCCCCTCCGACAGGGAAGCCACCGCTTC

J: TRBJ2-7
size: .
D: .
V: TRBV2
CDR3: CASSEKPLTGPSYEQYF
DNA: TGTGCCAGCAGCGAGAAACCCTTGACAGGACCCTCCTACGAGCAGTACTTC

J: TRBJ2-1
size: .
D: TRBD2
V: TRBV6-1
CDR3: CASRAGGREQFF
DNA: TGTGCCAGCAGAGCGGGGGGGCGTGAGCAGTTCTTC

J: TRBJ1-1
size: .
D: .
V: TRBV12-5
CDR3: CASGLVSTEAFF
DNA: TGTGCTAGTGGTTTGGTGAGCACTGAAGCTTTCTTT

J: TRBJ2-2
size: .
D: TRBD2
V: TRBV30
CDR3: CARTGGLAVNTGELFF
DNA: TGTGCTCGGACGGGTGGACTAGCGGTTAACACCGGGGAGCTGTTTTTT

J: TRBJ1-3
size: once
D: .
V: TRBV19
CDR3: CASTGSVPGNTIYF
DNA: TGTGCCAGTACGGGATCCGTTCCTGGAAACACCATATATTTT

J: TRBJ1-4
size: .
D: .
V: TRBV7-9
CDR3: CASSPAGITNEKLFF
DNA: TGTGCCAGCAGCCCCGCGGGGATCACTAATGAAAAACTGTTTTTT

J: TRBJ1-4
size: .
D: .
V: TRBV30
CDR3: CARQNRANEKLFF
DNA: TGTGCCCGTCAAAACAGGGCTAATGAAAAACTGTTTTTT

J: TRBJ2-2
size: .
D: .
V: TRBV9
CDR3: CASSAPGVRGLTGELFF
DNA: TGTGCCAGCAGCGCCCCAGGTGTCCGGGGATTGACCGGGGAGCTGTTTTTT